This T cell receptor (beta chain) was found in a study of blood T cells in healthy people across ages (dated by TCRdb to about 2015). Background for the entire study: In model experiments, template switching captured roughly one uniquely barcoded TCR beta cDNA molecule for every two T cells. The study measured age-related changes in TCR beta repertoire diversity using deep sequencing normalized with unique cDNA molecular identifiers. Donors were grouped into four age groups: young (average 16 years), middle-aged (39), aged (62) and long-lived (approximately 78). To avoid experimental bias, donors of different ages were randomly spread across the sequencing lanes. The study analyzed two additional independent replicas of 1 million unique cDNA reads from the same blood draw for two donors, one aged 18 to 30 and one aged 80 or older. Overall study results and their limits: Observed TCR beta diversity correlated strongly with the percentage of naive T cells measured by flow cytometry. Bulk unsorted PBMC profiling prevented conclusive comparison of naive and antigen-experienced compartments. As age increased, observed TCR beta diversity per million T cells dropped in a roughly linear way, and a significant reduction was already evident by age 40. Estimates of total diversity from one million sequenced T cells were regarded as lower bounds and underestimates. The CMV infection status of donors was not known, potentially confounding age-related changes in expanded clonotypes. Compared with the aged group, the long-lived group had more naive CD4+ T cells, fewer expanded clones and increased TCR diversity, suggesting age selection.

Libraries were built with 5' RACE. Sequenced on an Illumina HiSeq 2500. A second PCR of about 7 to 12 cycles was run with a J-beta primer mix and a sample-barcoded 5' primer. Each TCR beta cDNA molecule received a unique molecular identifier from a template-switch 5' adaptor carrying 12 random nucleotides. At least 2.5 million CDR3-containing paired-end reads were obtained from each sample. First-strand cDNA synthesis was performed from all RNA using the Mint cDNA synthesis kit, with priming by a TRBC-specific oligonucleotide. After uracil-DNA glycosylase treatment, a first 18-cycle PCR used universal primers M1SS and BC2_uni_R on all cDNA. In the paper's pipeline: Normalization of each sample was performed by random selection of 1 million high-quality reads, each carrying a distinct molecular identifier. Reads with shared molecular identifiers were discarded instead of being binned into consensus sequences. MiTCR, with a Q25 quality threshold and the strictest error-elimination algorithm, was used for CDR3 identification, clonotype clustering and error correction. A nonparametric unseen species model with Euler transformation was used to estimate a lower bound on total TCR beta diversity. In-frame beta chains were kept once TCRdb had trimmed the public reads at Q25 with fastp and called clones with MiXCR. Identical CDR3 proteins give one entry, which carries the most common genes and DNA. The V and J calls and clone size come from TCRdb's table, not from the authors' own analysis. This sample holds 910,000 or so distinct CDR3 sequences; about 51% were observed only once. 20% to 25% of the sample is in the top ten clones.

The roughly 37 donors, aged about 6 to 95 years, were systemically healthy Caucasian individuals from Russia. Each donor gave about 11 milliliters of peripheral blood, drawn into EDTA-treated Vacutainer tubes. Ficoll-Paque density-gradient centrifugation was used to isolate PBMCs, with at least 6.5 million per sample. Total RNA was extracted from PBMCs with Trizol reagent, with at least 5.5 micrograms obtained per sample. For every donor, an aliquot of PBMCs went through flow cytometry to measure the percentages of naive CD45RAhigh/CD27high T cells. V is shortened by 5 bases, J by 4 bases, and the region joining them spans 14 bases. The CDR3 runs 14 residues from the cysteine to the phenylalanine. Left in the record is the CDR3 DNA by itself, 42 bases read in frame from the first base. As encoded in the germline V gene, CDR1 is SGHTA while CDR2 is FQGTGA. Points on this clonotype: This receptor's antigen is unknown. Base qualities are missing; no much larger clone stands one base away.

The chain uses TRBV7-3 and TRBJ2-5; no D gene can be assigned with confidence. The TCR originated in a woman aged 60-70 years in good health. Material: blood. The CDR3 protein: CASSPTPALETQYF. The nucleotide sequence is given as TGTGCCAGCAGCCCAACTCCGGCCTTAGAGACCCAGTACTTC.